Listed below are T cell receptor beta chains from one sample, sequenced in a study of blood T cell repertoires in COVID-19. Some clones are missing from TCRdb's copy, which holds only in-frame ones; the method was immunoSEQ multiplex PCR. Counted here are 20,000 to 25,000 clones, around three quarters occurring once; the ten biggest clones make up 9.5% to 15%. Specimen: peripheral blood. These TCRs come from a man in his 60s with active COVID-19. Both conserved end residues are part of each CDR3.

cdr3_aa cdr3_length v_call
CASSQDRYSLQETQYF 16 TRBV5-4
CSVEEELRGQGVLFYGYTF 19 TRBV29-1
CASSLAGDEQYF 12 TRBV7-8
CASSLALAGATGELFF 16 TRBV7-6
CASSPPGTSRDTQYF 15 TRBV18
CARSLKRTGGEGNTIYF 17 TRBV5-3
CASSQSGSSYNSPLHF 16 TRBV23-1
CASSQGSQGGETQYF 15 TRBV4-3
CATSDPSSGGYEQFF 15 TRBV24-1
CASSGGSGTGGDEQYF 16 TRBV7-9
CASSLRDVSSGNNEQFF 17 TRBV7-9
CASSHPRSTGELFF 14 TRBV23-1
CASRAGQAGANVLTF 15 TRBV2
CASSPRDRPNEKLFF 15 TRBV7-2
CASSQVFPLERELFF 15 TRBV4-1
CASSYTEGSYEQYF 14 TRBV6-5
CASSLLSRGGETQYF 15 TRBV27
CATGGILGGNEQFF 14 TRBV24-1
CASSAQGDEKLFF 13 TRBV2
CASSEEPRSYEQYF 14 TRBV6-1
CATSRAQTLGAGNTIYF 17 TRBV15
CASSSGTSVYEQYF 14 TRBV5-1
CASSQFDRDTDTQYF 15 TRBV4-1
CASSYSIAGTDTQYF 15 TRBV6-5
CASSFGTSSYEQYF 14 TRBV11-2
CASSLAGTGDEQYF 14 TRBV5-1
CASSLSTDWTRDEQFF 16 TRBV7-9
CAWSVLTRGQPQHF 14 TRBV30
CASNDRGHSPLHF 13 TRBV27
CASSPQASGSRNEQFF 16 TRBV4-3
CASGYGTSGEETQYF 15 TRBV5-1
CASSTDDRRCTF 12 TRBV5-4
CASSVLPGEGLGYGYTF 17 TRBV9
CASSHPSGSTTDTQYF 16 TRBV5-4
CASSYGRAENYEQYF 15 TRBV6-6
CASSQETSTGGGWDYGYTF 19 TRBV4-2
CASRPGQSSGNTIYF 15 TRBV6-5
CASSPYTEGFAEAFF 15 TRBV3-1/TRBV3-2
CASRPDTRSYNEQFF 15 TRBV28
CASSSNTGELFF 12 TRBV11-2